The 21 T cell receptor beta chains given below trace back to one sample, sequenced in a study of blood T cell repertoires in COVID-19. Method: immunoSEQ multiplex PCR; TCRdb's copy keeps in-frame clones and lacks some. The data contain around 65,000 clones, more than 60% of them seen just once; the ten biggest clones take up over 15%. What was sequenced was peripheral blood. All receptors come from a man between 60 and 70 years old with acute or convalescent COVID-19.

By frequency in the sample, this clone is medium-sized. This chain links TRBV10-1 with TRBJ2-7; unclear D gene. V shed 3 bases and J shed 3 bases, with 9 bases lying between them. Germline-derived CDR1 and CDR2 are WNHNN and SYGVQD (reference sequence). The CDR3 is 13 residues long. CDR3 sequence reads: CASSETTNYEQYF. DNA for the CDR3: TGCGCCAGCAGTGAAACTACCAACTACGAGCAGTACTTC.

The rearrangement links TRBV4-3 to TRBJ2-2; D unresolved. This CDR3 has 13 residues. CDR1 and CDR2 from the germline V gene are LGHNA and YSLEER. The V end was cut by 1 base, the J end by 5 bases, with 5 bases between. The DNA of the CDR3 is TGCGCCAGCAGCCAAGGGAGAACCGGGGAGCTGTTTTTT. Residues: CASSQGRTGELFF.

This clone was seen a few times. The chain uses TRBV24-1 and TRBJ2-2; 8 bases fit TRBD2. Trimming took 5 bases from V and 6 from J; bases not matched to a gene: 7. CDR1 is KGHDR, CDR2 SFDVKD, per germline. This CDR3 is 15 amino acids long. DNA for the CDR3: TGTGCCACCAGTGCCGCGGGAGGAGGCTCCGGGGAGCTGTTTTTT. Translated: CATSAAGGGSGELFF.

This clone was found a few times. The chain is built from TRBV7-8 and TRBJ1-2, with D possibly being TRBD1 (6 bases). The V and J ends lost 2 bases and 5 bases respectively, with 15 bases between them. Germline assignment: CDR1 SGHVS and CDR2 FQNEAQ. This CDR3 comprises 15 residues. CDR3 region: CASSLPSQGPYGYTF. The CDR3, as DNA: TGTGCCAGCAGCTTACCCTCACAGGGACCGTATGGCTACACCTTC.

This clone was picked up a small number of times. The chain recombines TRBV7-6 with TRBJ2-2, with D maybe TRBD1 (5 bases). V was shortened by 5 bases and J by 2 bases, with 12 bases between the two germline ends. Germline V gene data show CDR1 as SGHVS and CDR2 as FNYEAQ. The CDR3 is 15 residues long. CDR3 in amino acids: CASSGLGHNTGELFF. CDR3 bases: TGTGCCAGCAGCGGGCTAGGACATAACACCGGGGAGCTGTTTTTT. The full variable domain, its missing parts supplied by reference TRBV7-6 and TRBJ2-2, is GAGVSQSPRYKVTKRGQDVALRCDPISGHVSLYWYRQALGQGPEFLTYFNYEAQQDKSGLPNDRFSAERPEGSISTLTIQRTEQRDSAMYRCASSGLGHNTGELFFGEGSRLTVL.

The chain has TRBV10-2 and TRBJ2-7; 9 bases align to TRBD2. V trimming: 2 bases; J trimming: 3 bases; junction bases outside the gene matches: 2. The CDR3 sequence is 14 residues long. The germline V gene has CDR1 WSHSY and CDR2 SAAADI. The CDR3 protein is CASSEGLAIYEQYF. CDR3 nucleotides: TGCGCCAGCAGTGAGGGACTAGCGATCTACGAGCAGTACTTC.

For the CDR3, the DNA is TGCGCCAGCAGCCAAGGCTCGAGAATCGGAGATACGCAGTATTTT. This translates into CASSQGSRIGDTQYF. V is TRBV4-1 and J is TRBJ2-3; no clear D gene. CDR1 is MGHRA, CDR2 YSYEKL, per germline. This CDR3 is 15 amino acids long. V lost 1 base to trimming and J lost 5 bases, with 13 bases between them.

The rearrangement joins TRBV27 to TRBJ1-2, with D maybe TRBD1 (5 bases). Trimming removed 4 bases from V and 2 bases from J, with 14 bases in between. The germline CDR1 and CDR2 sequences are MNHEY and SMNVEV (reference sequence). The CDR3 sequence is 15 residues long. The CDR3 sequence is CASSWGPQVNYGYTF. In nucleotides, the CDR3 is TGTGCCAGCAGTTGGGGCCCCCAGGTGAACTATGGCTACACCTTC.

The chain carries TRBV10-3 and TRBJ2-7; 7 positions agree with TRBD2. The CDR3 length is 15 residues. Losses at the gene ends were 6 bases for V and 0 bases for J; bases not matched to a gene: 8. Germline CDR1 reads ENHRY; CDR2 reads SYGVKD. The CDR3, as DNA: TGTGCCATCAGAGGTAGCGGGCTTAACTCCTACGAGCAGTACTTC. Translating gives CAIRGSGLNSYEQYF.

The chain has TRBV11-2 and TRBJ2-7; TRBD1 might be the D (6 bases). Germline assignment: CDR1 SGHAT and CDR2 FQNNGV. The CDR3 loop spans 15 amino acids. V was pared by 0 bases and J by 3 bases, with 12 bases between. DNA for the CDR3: TGTGCCAGCAGCTTAGAGGGTGGCAGGGGCTACGAGCAGTACTTC. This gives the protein CASSLEGGRGYEQYF.

CDR3 in DNA: TGTGCCAGCAGTTACTCGGCCACAGATACGCAGTATTTT. Protein sequence: CASSYSATDTQYF. The J gene is TRBJ2-3, the V gene TRBV6-5; no definite D call. This CDR3 spans 13 amino acids. Per the germline V gene, CDR1 is MNHEY and CDR2 is SVGAGI. The V gene lost 0 bases and the J gene lost 2 bases, with 3 bases spanning the gap.

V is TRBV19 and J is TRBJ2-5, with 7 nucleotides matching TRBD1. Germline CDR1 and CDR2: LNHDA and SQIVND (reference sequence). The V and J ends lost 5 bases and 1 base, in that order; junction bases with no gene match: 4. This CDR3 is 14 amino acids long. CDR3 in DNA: TGTGCCAGTAGTGTGGACAGGCTCCAAGAGACCCAGTACTTC. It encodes CASSVDRLQETQYF.

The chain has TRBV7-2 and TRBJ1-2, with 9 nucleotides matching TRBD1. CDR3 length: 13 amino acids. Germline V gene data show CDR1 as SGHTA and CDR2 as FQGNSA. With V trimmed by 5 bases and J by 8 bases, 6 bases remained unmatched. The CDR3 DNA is TGTGCCAGCAGCGAACAGGGGGCTGGAGGCTACACCTTC. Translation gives CASSEQGAGGYTF.

The CDR3 loop is CASSLGQSAAKNIQYF. Here the CDR3 DNA reads TGTGCCAGCAGCTTGGGTCAAAGCGCGGCCAAAAACATTCAGTACTTC. V and J are TRBV5-4 and TRBJ2-4, with D unclear. Germline loops: CDR1 SGHNT, CDR2 YYREEE (reference sequence). Trimming stripped 0 bases from V and 1 base from J, with 11 bases between. This CDR3 has 16 amino acids.

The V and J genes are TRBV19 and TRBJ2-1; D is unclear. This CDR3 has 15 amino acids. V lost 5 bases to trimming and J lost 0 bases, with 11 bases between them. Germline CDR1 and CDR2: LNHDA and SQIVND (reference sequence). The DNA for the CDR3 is TGTGCCAGTAGTCCCGAACTGAGCTCCTACAATGAGCAGTTCTTC. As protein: CASSPELSSYNEQFF.

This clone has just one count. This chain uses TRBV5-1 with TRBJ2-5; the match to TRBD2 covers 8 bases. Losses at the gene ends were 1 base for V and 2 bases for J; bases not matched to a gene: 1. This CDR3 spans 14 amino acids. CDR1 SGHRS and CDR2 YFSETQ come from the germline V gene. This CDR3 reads CASSLTSGQETQYF. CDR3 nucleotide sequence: TGCGCCAGCAGCTTGACTAGCGGACAAGAGACCCAGTACTTC.

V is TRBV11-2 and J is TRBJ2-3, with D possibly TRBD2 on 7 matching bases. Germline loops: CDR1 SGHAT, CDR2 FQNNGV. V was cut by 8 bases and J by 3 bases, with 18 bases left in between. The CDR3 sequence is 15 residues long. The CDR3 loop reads CASSPRGGWTDTQYF. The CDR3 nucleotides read TGTGCCAGCTCCCCAAGGGGGGGGTGGACAGATACGCAGTATTTT. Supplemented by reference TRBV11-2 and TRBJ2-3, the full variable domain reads EAGVAQSPRYKIIEKRQSVAFWCNPISGHATLYWYQQILGQGPKLLIQFQNNGVVDDSQLPKDRFSAERLKGVDSTLKIQPAKLEDSAVYLCASSPRGGWTDTQYFGPGTRLTVL.

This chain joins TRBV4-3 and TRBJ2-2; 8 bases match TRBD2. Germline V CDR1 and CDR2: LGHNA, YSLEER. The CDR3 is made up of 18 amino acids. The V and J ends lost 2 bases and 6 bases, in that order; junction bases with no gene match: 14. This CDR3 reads CASSQFSHPAGEAGELFF. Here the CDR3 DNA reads TGCGCCAGCAGCCAATTTAGTCATCCAGCGGGAGAGGCCGGGGAGCTGTTTTTT.

The CDR3 reads CASSFISGSMGSPLHF. CDR3 sequence (DNA): TGTGCCAGCAGCTTTATCTCAGGCAGCATGGGTTCACCCCTCCACTTT. The V and J genes are TRBV5-6 and TRBJ1-6; D not resolved. The V end was cut by 2 bases, the J end by 9 bases, with 18 bases between. This CDR3 is built from 16 residues. Germline lookup yields CDR1 SGHDT and CDR2 YYEEEE.

The CDR3: CATSARLAGGRTDTQYF. CDR3 coding DNA: TGTGCCACCAGTGCCAGACTAGCGGGAGGAAGGACAGATACGCAGTATTTT. The chain is built from TRBV24-1 and TRBJ2-3, with 13 bases fitting TRBD2. Looked up from germline, CDR1 is KGHDR and CDR2 is SFDVKD. This CDR3 region has 17 residues. With V trimmed by 5 bases and J by 3 bases, 7 bases remained unmatched.

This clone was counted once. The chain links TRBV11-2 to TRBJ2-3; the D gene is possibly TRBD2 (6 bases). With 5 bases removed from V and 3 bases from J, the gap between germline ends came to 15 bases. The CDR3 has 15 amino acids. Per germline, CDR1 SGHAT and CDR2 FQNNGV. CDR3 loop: CASSPTGVGTDTQYF. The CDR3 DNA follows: TGTGCCAGCAGCCCCACGGGGGTGGGTACAGATACGCAGTATTTT. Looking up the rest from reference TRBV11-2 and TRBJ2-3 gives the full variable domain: EAGVAQSPRYKIIEKRQSVAFWCNPISGHATLYWYQQILGQGPKLLIQFQNNGVVDDSQLPKDRFSAERLKGVDSTLKIQPAKLEDSAVYLCASSPTGVGTDTQYFGPGTRLTVL.